One and the same sample provided the 14 T cell receptor beta chains below, sequenced in a study of CD4+ T cells in melanoma. The method was immunoSEQ multiplex PCR; TCRdb's version includes in-frame clones alone and lacks a portion of them. The sample carries about 140,000 clones, 80% to 95% recorded once. All receptors come from a human donor with melanoma.

The chain has TRBV6-1 and TRBJ2-5; the D gene could be TRBD1 or TRBD2 (5 bases each). There are 14 residues in the CDR3. The V end was cut by 9 bases, the J end by 0 bases, with 14 bases between. From germline, CDR1 is MNHNS and CDR2 SASEGT. The DNA of the CDR3 is TGTGCCAGACCTCGAGGGGCGAACCAAGAGACCCAGTACTTC. Protein sequence: CARPRGANQETQYF.

In this sample, this clone turned up once. V gene TRBV5-1 combines with J gene TRBJ2-3; tentatively, D is TRBD1 (5 bases). V lost 1 base to trimming and J lost 0 bases, with 12 bases between them. Germline values: CDR1 SGHRS, CDR2 YFSETQ. The CDR3 is 16 residues long. The CDR3 is CASSLTGPISTDTQYF. The CDR3 nucleotides read TGCGCCAGCAGCTTGACAGGCCCCATTAGCACAGATACGCAGTATTTT.

The chain links TRBV6-5 to TRBJ1-2; TRBD1 aligns across 9 bases. The V segment lost 6 bases and the J segment 4 bases; nucleotides outside the gene matches: 9. The CDR3 extends over 15 amino acids. Per germline, CDR1 MNHEY and CDR2 SVGAGI. CDR3: CASSPYGQGSYGYTF. The CDR3 DNA sequence: TGTGCCAGCAGCCCTTATGGACAGGGGAGCTATGGCTACACCTTC.

V usage is TRBV27 and J usage is TRBJ2-5; D gene ambiguous. Germline V gene sequence: CDR1 MNHEY, CDR2 SMNVEV (reference sequence). Deletions cut 5 bases from V and 2 bases from J, with 15 bases between. This CDR3 is built from 15 residues. The CDR3 DNA follows: TGTGCCAGCAGTCTCCTATCAAGGGTACAAGAGACCCAGTACTTC. It translates to CASSLLSRVQETQYF.

The V call is TRBV11-2, the J call TRBJ2-1; 10 bases are a match to TRBD2. The CDR3 has 18 amino acids. The V gene end was trimmed by 0 bases and the J gene end by 8 bases; junction bases not matched to a gene: 13. From germline, CDR1 is SGHAT and CDR2 FQNNGV. The CDR3 region is CASSLEGEAGGFGHEQFF. CDR3 DNA: TGTGCCAGCAGCTTAGAAGGTGAAGCGGGGGGGTTTGGGCATGAGCAGTTCTTC.

This clone was detected only once. This sequence joins TRBV5-1 and TRBJ2-7; perhaps D is TRBD1 or TRBD2 (5 bases each). Trimming left V 5 bases short and J 4 bases short, with 13 bases between. CDR3 length: 13 amino acids. Per germline, CDR1 SGHRS and CDR2 YFSETQ. CDR3 loop: CASRGTEKYEQYF. The DNA of the CDR3 is TGCGCCAGCAGGGGGACGGAAAAATACGAGCAGTACTTC.

This rearrangement joins TRBV6-1 to TRBJ2-5, with TRBD2 as a possible D gene (5 bases). Germline assignment: CDR1 MNHNS and CDR2 SASEGT. The length of the CDR3 is 14 residues. Trimming cost V 3 bases and J 1 base, with 9 bases left between them. The CDR3 reads CASSDSRGQETQYF. DNA of the CDR3: TGTGCCAGCAGTGATAGTCGGGGCCAAGAGACCCAGTACTTC.

This chain uses TRBV30 with TRBJ2-4; 8 nucleotides match TRBD1. Trimming took 0 bases from V and 1 from J; bases not matched to a gene: 2. In germline, CDR1 is GTSNPN, CDR2 SVGIG (reference sequence). This CDR3 is built from 15 residues. The CDR3 loop reads CAWSVQGGAKNIQYF. CDR3 in DNA: TGTGCCTGGAGTGTACAGGGGGGTGCCAAAAACATTCAGTACTTC.

The rearrangement links TRBV7-8 to TRBJ1-6; TRBD1 matches 7 bases. Germline CDR1 is SGHVS and CDR2 is FQNEAQ. There are 15 residues in the CDR3. J was trimmed by 7 bases and V by 5 bases; bases with no gene match: 8. In nucleotides, the CDR3 is TGTGCCAGCAGCCCCCGCCCGGACAGGAATTCACCCCTCCACTTT. It yields the protein CASSPRPDRNSPLHF. The variable domain in full, with the rest retrieved from reference TRBV7-8 and TRBJ1-6, is GAGVSQSPRYKVAKRGQDVALRCDPISGHVSLFWYQQALGQGPEFLTYFQNEAQLDKSGLPSDRFFAERPEGSVSTLKIQRTQQEDSAVYLCASSPRPDRNSPLHFGNGTRLTVT.

The chain uses TRBV5-1 and TRBJ2-5; D gene ambiguous. Germline V gene sequence: CDR1 SGHRS, CDR2 YFSETQ. V lost 4 bases, J lost 5 bases, and 12 bases lay in between. CDR3 length equals 13 residues. This CDR3 reads CASSLLLGETQYF. As DNA, the CDR3 is TGCGCCAGCAGCCTGTTGCTCGGGGAGACCCAGTACTTC. Using reference TRBV5-1 and TRBJ2-5 for the parts outside the CDR3, the full variable domain is KAGVTQTPRYLIKTRGQQVTLSCSPISGHRSVSWYQQTPGQGLQFLFEYFSETQRNKGNFPGRFSGRQFSNSRSEMNVSTLELGDSALYLCASSLLLGETQYFGPGTRLLVL.

The chain joins TRBV2 to TRBJ2-5; 10 nucleotides match TRBD1. The V segment lost 7 bases and the J segment 3 bases; nucleotides outside the gene matches: 5. There are 14 residues in the CDR3. Germline assignment: CDR1 SNHLY and CDR2 FYNNEI. The CDR3 loop is CASTGTGVEETQYF. The CDR3 coding sequence is TGTGCCAGCACCGGGACAGGGGTCGAAGAGACCCAGTACTTC.

The chain recombines TRBV14 with TRBJ2-5, with TRBD1 matching 7 bases. Germline-derived CDR1 and CDR2 are SGHDN and FVKESK. The CDR3 length is 16 residues. After removal of 1 base from V and 1 base from J, the junction contained 6 bases not matched to a gene. The CDR3 loop reads CASSQGFGQVQETQYF. In DNA, the CDR3 is TGTGCCAGCAGCCAAGGGTTCGGACAGGTCCAAGAGACCCAGTACTTC.

The rearrangement joins TRBV10-3 to TRBJ2-3; 16 nucleotides match TRBD2. This CDR3 spans 19 amino acids. Per the germline V gene, CDR1 is ENHRY and CDR2 is SYGVKD. V was clipped by 2 bases and J by 6 bases; unmatched bases: 11. CDR3 nucleotides: TGTGCCATCAGTGAGCCGATGGGACTAGCGGGGGGGTCGGGGGATACGCAGTATTTT. Encoded protein: CAISEPMGLAGGSGDTQYF.

This sequence joins TRBV29-1 and TRBJ2-1; 7 bases line up with TRBD1. Germline CDR1 and CDR2: SQVTM and ANQGSEA. The CDR3 consists of 13 residues. V lost 4 bases, J lost 4 bases, and 4 bases stayed unmatched. The CDR3 DNA follows: TGCAGCGTTGGTGGGGACAGTTACAATGAGCAGTTCTTC. Its translation: CSVGGDSYNEQFF.